Presented here are 9 T cell receptor beta chains from one specimen sequenced in a study of blood T cell repertoires in COVID-19. Clones were sequenced by immunoSEQ multiplex PCR, and TCRdb holds only the in-frame ones, with some missing. This table holds 450,000 to 500,000 clones, approximately 91% found once. The material sequenced was PBMCs or T cells enriched from blood (not recorded which). The receptors were gathered from a woman in her sixties or seventies who had recovered from COVID-19.

The chain is built from TRBV27 and TRBJ1-2; 7 nucleotides match TRBD1. Germline V gene sequence: CDR1 MNHEY, CDR2 SMNVEV (reference sequence). Trimming cost V 6 bases and J 6 bases; bases outside gene matches: 10. The CDR3 contains 14 residues. The CDR3 DNA reads as TGTGCCAGCAGCTCCCCGGGACAGCGAGATGGCTACACCTTC. As protein: CASSSPGQRDGYTF.

This clone has just a few counts. The sample holds other DNA sequences that translate to the same CDR3. The V and J genes are TRBV3-1 (or the pseudogene TRBV3-2) and TRBJ1-5; 8 nucleotides match TRBD1. CDR3 size: 14 residues. V gave up 4 bases and J gave up 4 bases; unmatched junction bases: 3. CDR1 and CDR2 from the germline V gene are LGHDT and YNNKEL (reference sequence). The CDR3 sequence: CASSLGQGNQPQHF. The CDR3 nucleotides are TGTGCCAGCAGCCTCGGACAGGGAAATCAGCCCCAGCATTTT.

The gene calls are TRBV29-1 and TRBJ1-5; tentatively, D is TRBD1 (6 bases). The CDR3 spans 13 residues. V lost 5 bases and J 3 bases, leaving 11 bases between the germline ends. The germline gives CDR1 SQVTM, CDR2 ANQGSEA. Written as DNA, the CDR3 is TGCAGCGTTTATACAGGGACCAATCAGCCCCAGCATTTT. Translating gives CSVYTGTNQPQHF. Full variable domain (outside the CDR3, taken from reference TRBV29-1 and TRBJ1-5): SAVISQKPSRDICQRGTSLTIQCQVDSQVTMMFWYRQQPGQSLTLIATANQGSEATYESGFVIDKFPISRPNLTFSTLTVSNMSPEDSSIYLCSVYTGTNQPQHFGDGTRLSIL.

V usage is TRBV5-1 and J usage is TRBJ2-1, with 8 positions matching TRBD2. This CDR3 is 14 amino acids long. Trimming took 7 bases from V and 4 from J; bases not matched to a gene: 7. Germline-derived CDR1 and CDR2 are SGHRS and YFSETQ. The CDR3 coding sequence is TGCGCCAGCTCGGGGGGGACGGGTTACAATGAGCAGTTCTTC. Translation gives CASSGGTGYNEQFF.

The CDR3 loop reads CASSEWGEDEKLFF. For the CDR3, the DNA is TGTGCCAGCAGTGAGTGGGGGGAGGATGAAAAACTGTTTTTT. V and J are TRBV6-1 and TRBJ1-4; D perhaps matches TRBD1 (5 bases). V gave up 3 bases and J gave up 6 bases, with 11 bases separating them. The CDR3 has 14 residues. Germline V CDR1 and CDR2: MNHNS, SASEGT.

The rearrangement links TRBV4-1 to TRBJ1-4, with 8 bases lining up with TRBD1. The CDR3 consists of 16 residues. The V gene end was trimmed by 0 bases and the J gene end by 3 bases; junction bases not matched to a gene: 3. Germline loops: CDR1 MGHRA, CDR2 YSYEKL. The CDR3 reads CASSQDGGQANEKLFF. The CDR3 region has the DNA TGCGCCAGCAGCCAAGATGGGGGACAGGCTAATGAAAAACTGTTTTTT.

The V and J genes are TRBV5-1 and TRBJ2-5; 9 nucleotides align to TRBD2. CDR1 and CDR2 (germline): SGHRS, YFSETQ. V gave up 0 bases and J gave up 5 bases; unmatched junction bases: 8. This CDR3 region has 16 residues. This CDR3 reads CASSLARGGVQETQYF. The CDR3 DNA is TGCGCCAGCAGCTTGGCTCGCGGGGGGGTCCAGGAGACCCAGTACTTC.

This clone was counted once. The chain employs TRBV12-3 or TRBV12-4 and TRBJ2-3; 9 bases map to TRBD2. V was pared by 10 bases and J by 1 base, with 3 bases of the junction left unmatched. The CDR3 is made up of 13 amino acids. Here the CDR3 DNA reads TGTGCCACCGCGGGGGGGCGCACAGATACGCAGTATTTT. Its translation is CATAGGRTDTQYF.

The chain links TRBV18 to TRBJ1-2; perhaps TRBD1 as D (6 bases). With 2 bases removed from V and 7 bases from J, the gap between germline ends came to 11 bases. The CDR3 loop spans 13 amino acids. The germline V gene encodes CDR1 KGHSH and CDR2 LQKENI. CDR3 bases: TGTGCCAGCTCACCAGAGGGGGTCTTTGGCTACACCTTC. Translating gives CASSPEGVFGYTF.